This T cell receptor (beta chain) is from a study of cytomegalovirus exposure and HLA in healthy donors. CDR3 size: 14 residues. V lost 11 bases to trimming and J lost 4 bases, with 19 bases between them. CDR1 SEHNR and CDR2 FQNEAQ come from the germline V gene (reference sequence). Primers included in the PCR were 60 Vbeta and 13 Jbeta primers. The method was immunoSEQ multiplex PCR; TCRdb's version includes in-frame clones alone and lacks a portion of them. The data include approximately 120,000 clones; the top ten clones carry over 0.8%. The specimen was PBMCs. This sequence originates from a young man in good health and CMV-seronegative. The rearrangement joins TRBV7-9 to TRBJ2-3; a weak D match, TRBD2 (7 bases). CDR3 bases: TGTGCCGGGACAAGGGGGGGCAAAGCAGATACGCAGTATTTT. As protein: CAGTRGGKADTQYF. Based on the CDR3 plus reference TRBV7-9 and TRBJ2-3, the full variable domain is DTGVSQNPRHKITKRGQNVTFRCDPISEHNRLYWYRQTLGQGPEFLTYFQNEAQLEKSRLLSDRFSAERPKGSFSTLEIQRTEQGDSAMYLCAGTRGGKADTQYFGPGTRLTVL.